What follows are 15 T cell receptor beta chains derived from one specimen sequenced in a study of Graves' ophthalmopathy and Graves' hyperthyroidism. Amplified material comprised TCR beta CDR3 regions derived from RNA transcripts. The authors performed first-round RT-PCR with HTBI primers and then a second-round multiplex PCR. TCRdb passed the multiplex PCR reads through MiXCR, listing each CDR3 protein once. The sample includes some 750,000 distinct CDR3 sequences, roughly 40% of them seen just once. The sample taken for sequencing was peripheral blood. The receptors originated from an adult man with Graves' ophthalmopathy.

At least ten counts were recorded for this clonotype. V and J are TRBV24-1 and TRBJ1-5; 11 bases map to TRBD1. Losses at the gene ends were 2 bases for V and 2 bases for J; bases not matched to a gene: 7. Germline loops: CDR1 KGHDR, CDR2 SFDVKD. CDR3 size: 18 residues. CDR3 nucleotide sequence: TGTGCCACCAGTGATTCCGGGACAGGGGGGGTTGGCAATCAGCCCCAGCATTTT. Translated: CATSDSGTGGVGNQPQHF.

This clonotype was seen many times. The chain links TRBV19 to TRBJ1-5; D might be TRBD1 (6 bases). Trimming shortened V by 4 bases and J by 7 bases, and 14 bases separated the two germline ends. The CDR3 sequence is 14 residues long. Germline V gene sequence: CDR1 LNHDA, CDR2 SQIVND (reference sequence). DNA for the CDR3: TGTGCCAGTAGTACCAGCCCTCAGGGGCAGCCCCAGCATTTT. Amino acids: CASSTSPQGQPQHF.

The chain joins TRBV10-2 to TRBJ1-2; 8 bases are a match to TRBD1. V dropped 0 bases and J dropped 7; count of bases not matched to a gene: 7. The length of the CDR3 is 15 residues. Germline V gene sequence: CDR1 WSHSY, CDR2 SAAADI. The CDR3 DNA reads as TGCGCCAGCAGTGAGTCGACAGGGGTCTCAGGTGGCTACACCTTC. Amino acids: CASSESTGVSGGYTF.

The J gene is TRBJ2-5, the V gene TRBV7-2; 9 bases are a match to TRBD2. V was clipped by 4 bases and J by 6 bases; unmatched bases: 9. This CDR3 region has 15 residues. CDR1 and CDR2 from the germline V gene are SGHTA and FQGNSA. This chain's CDR3 is CASSYPEGLAQTQYF. CDR3 in DNA: TGTGCCAGCAGCTACCCAGAGGGACTAGCACAGACCCAGTACTTC.

The rearrangement uses TRBV9 and TRBJ2-5; maybe TRBD1 (6 bases). The CDR3 loop spans 15 amino acids. Trimming removed 3 bases at V and 4 bases at J, with 16 bases between. CDR1 and CDR2 (germline): SGDLS, YYNGEE. CDR3: CASSGTVQRGETQYF. The CDR3 nucleotides read TGTGCCAGCAGCGGGACAGTACAAAGGGGAGAGACCCAGTACTTC.

As regards this clonotype: A read error may explain this, as a much larger clone is one base away. The V and J genes are TRBV29-1 and TRBJ1-1; no clear D. Looked up from germline, CDR1 is SQVTM and CDR2 is ANQGSEA. CDR3 length equals 11 residues. V was clipped by 5 bases and J by 8 bases, with 12 bases between them. Here the CDR3 reads CSVTQPGEAFF. DNA of the CDR3: TGCAGCGTTACCCAGCCCGGGGAAGCTTTCTTT.

There are many counts of this clonotype. V and J are TRBV20-1 and TRBJ1-2, with 7 bases lining up with TRBD1. Germline trimming cut 2 bases from V and 13 bases from J; bases unmatched to any gene: 7. There are 11 residues in the CDR3. The germline CDR1 and CDR2 sequences are DFQATT and SNEGSKA (reference sequence). CDR3 amino acids: CSARRDRGSTF. The CDR3 nucleotides are TGCAGTGCTAGAAGGGACAGAGGAAGCACCTTC.

This chain connects TRBV7-8 to TRBJ1-5; TRBD1 is a possible D gene (5 bases). Germline V CDR1 and CDR2: SGHVS, FQNEAQ. The CDR3 loop spans 15 amino acids. Trimming took off 5 bases at V and 5 bases at J, with 16 bases between the two ends. The CDR3 spells CASSLQSRGDQPQHF. The CDR3 DNA follows: TGTGCCAGCAGCCTTCAATCACGGGGGGATCAGCCCCAGCATTTT.

The chain combines TRBV7-9 with TRBJ1-4; the D gene is possibly TRBD1 (5 bases). The germline V and J ends were trimmed by 1 base and 11 bases, with 20 bases remaining between them. CDR3 length equals 16 residues. The germline V gene has CDR1 SEHNR and CDR2 FQNEAQ (reference sequence). CDR3 sequence reads: CASSLGRQGRFPKLFF. CDR3 in DNA: TGTGCCAGCAGCTTAGGTCGGCAGGGCCGTTTCCCGAAACTGTTTTTT.

This clonotype was found many times. The V gene is TRBV29-1, the J gene TRBJ1-2; TRBD1 matches 8 bases. The CDR3 contains 12 residues. The germline gives CDR1 SQVTM, CDR2 ANQGSEA. The chain's CDR3 is CIGRTGQDGYTF. Here the CDR3 DNA reads TGCATCGGACGGACAGGGCAGGATGGCTACACCTTC.

This clonotype has a handful of counts. This chain links TRBV7-9 with TRBJ2-3, with D possibly TRBD1 on 7 matching bases. Germline CDR1 SEHNR, CDR2 FQNEAQ (reference sequence). The V end was cut by 8 bases, the J end by 1 base, with 16 bases between. The CDR3 has 15 residues. CDR3: CASAGGRRGTDTQYF. The DNA for the CDR3 is TGTGCCAGCGCAGGGGGGAGGAGGGGCACAGATACGCAGTATTTT.

This clonotype has a count of ten or more. J is TRBJ1-2 and V is TRBV19; no clear D gene. The V gene lost 7 bases and the J gene lost 2 bases, with 17 bases spanning the gap. Germline V gene sequence: CDR1 LNHDA, CDR2 SQIVND (reference sequence). CDR3 size: 15 residues. In DNA form, the CDR3 reads TGTGCCAGTACCCTTCGACTCGGACTCAACTATGGCTACACCTTC. It specifies CASTLRLGLNYGYTF.

This clonotype was recorded many times. This rearrangement joins TRBV9 to TRBJ1-2; a possible D gene is TRBD1 (5 bases). Between the trimmed V and J ends, which lost 0 bases and 8 bases, there was a span of 14 bases. Germline CDR1 reads SGDLS; CDR2 reads YYNGEE. The CDR3 is 14 amino acids. The CDR3 loop is CASSVGQGMGGYTF. The CDR3 DNA sequence: TGTGCCAGCAGCGTAGGCCAGGGCATGGGGGGCTACACCTTC.

The V call is TRBV11-2, the J call TRBJ2-2; D may be TRBD1 or TRBD2 (5 bases each). Between the trimmed V and J ends, which lost 1 base and 0 bases, there was a span of 9 bases. Germline-derived CDR1 and CDR2 are SGHAT and FQNNGV. The CDR3 loop spans 16 amino acids. This CDR3 reads CASSLVGGANTGELFF. The CDR3 nucleotides read TGTGCCAGCAGCTTAGTTGGGGGAGCGAACACCGGGGAGCTGTTTTTT.

This clonotype was picked up a small number of times. Sequence at one end of the junction differs from germline and may be a read error. The V and J genes are TRBV7-7 and TRBJ1-1; D remains ambiguous. CDR1 SSHAT and CDR2 FNYEAQ come from the germline V gene (reference sequence). This CDR3 is 13 amino acids long. Here the CDR3 reads CASSSLMNTEAFF. Written as DNA, the CDR3 is TGTGCTAGCAGCTCGTTAATGAACACTGAAGCTTTCTTT.